One T cell receptor (beta chain) is described in this entry. Its antigen is still unknown. One entry per CDR3 protein results from TCRdb running MiXCR on the reads. The sample has approximately 990,000 distinct CDR3 sequences, around 32% seen once. V lost 2 bases and J 1 base, leaving 14 bases between the germline ends. The CDR3 consists of 16 residues. Germline V gene data show CDR1 as WSHSY and CDR2 as SAAADI. The data originate from a study of T cell repertoires in cytomegalovirus infection. The chain employs TRBV10-2 and TRBJ1-1; D is possibly TRBD1 (5 bases). This receptor was obtained from a human donor in good health (CMV status not recorded). Some clones in this sample may be carry-over from other donors' samples. The source was cultured CD8+ T cells from PBMCs, collected from culture after CMV antigen stimulation. The CDR3 is CASSEDGGDGNTEAFF. The CDR3 DNA reads as TGCGCCAGCAGTGAGGACGGTGGGGACGGGAACACTGAAGCTTTCTTT.